This TCR beta chain was sequenced in a study of T-cell reconstitution after alpha-beta-depleted transplantation in children. During its preparation, the TCRbeta library received unique molecular identifiers. TCRdb ran MiXCR on the PCR reads and lists one entry per CDR3 protein. Among around 94,000 distinct CDR3 sequences listed, about 7.5% were seen once. This clonotype has a count of ten or more. Its target is unknown. The study, taken as a whole, reports: Alpha-beta T cells present about two months after transplant were reported to originate from several hundred expanded graft clones. A year post-transplant, T-cell counts and diversity derived mostly from newly produced T cells.

This specimen was PBMCs, taken before TCRalphabeta/CD19-depleted stem cell transplant. The sequence was collected from a boy aged 2 to 10 with acute lymphoblastic leukemia, due to receive a stem cell transplant.

The CDR3 DNA is TGCGCCAGCAGCTTGGAGGCACGCAGCTCTGGAAACACCATATATTTT. Its protein product is CASSLEARSSGNTIYF. The V call is TRBV5-1, the J call TRBJ1-3; D uncertain. Germline V CDR1 and CDR2: SGHRS, YFSETQ. V dropped 0 bases and J dropped 0 bases, with 10 bases sitting between them. The CDR3 is 16 amino acids.